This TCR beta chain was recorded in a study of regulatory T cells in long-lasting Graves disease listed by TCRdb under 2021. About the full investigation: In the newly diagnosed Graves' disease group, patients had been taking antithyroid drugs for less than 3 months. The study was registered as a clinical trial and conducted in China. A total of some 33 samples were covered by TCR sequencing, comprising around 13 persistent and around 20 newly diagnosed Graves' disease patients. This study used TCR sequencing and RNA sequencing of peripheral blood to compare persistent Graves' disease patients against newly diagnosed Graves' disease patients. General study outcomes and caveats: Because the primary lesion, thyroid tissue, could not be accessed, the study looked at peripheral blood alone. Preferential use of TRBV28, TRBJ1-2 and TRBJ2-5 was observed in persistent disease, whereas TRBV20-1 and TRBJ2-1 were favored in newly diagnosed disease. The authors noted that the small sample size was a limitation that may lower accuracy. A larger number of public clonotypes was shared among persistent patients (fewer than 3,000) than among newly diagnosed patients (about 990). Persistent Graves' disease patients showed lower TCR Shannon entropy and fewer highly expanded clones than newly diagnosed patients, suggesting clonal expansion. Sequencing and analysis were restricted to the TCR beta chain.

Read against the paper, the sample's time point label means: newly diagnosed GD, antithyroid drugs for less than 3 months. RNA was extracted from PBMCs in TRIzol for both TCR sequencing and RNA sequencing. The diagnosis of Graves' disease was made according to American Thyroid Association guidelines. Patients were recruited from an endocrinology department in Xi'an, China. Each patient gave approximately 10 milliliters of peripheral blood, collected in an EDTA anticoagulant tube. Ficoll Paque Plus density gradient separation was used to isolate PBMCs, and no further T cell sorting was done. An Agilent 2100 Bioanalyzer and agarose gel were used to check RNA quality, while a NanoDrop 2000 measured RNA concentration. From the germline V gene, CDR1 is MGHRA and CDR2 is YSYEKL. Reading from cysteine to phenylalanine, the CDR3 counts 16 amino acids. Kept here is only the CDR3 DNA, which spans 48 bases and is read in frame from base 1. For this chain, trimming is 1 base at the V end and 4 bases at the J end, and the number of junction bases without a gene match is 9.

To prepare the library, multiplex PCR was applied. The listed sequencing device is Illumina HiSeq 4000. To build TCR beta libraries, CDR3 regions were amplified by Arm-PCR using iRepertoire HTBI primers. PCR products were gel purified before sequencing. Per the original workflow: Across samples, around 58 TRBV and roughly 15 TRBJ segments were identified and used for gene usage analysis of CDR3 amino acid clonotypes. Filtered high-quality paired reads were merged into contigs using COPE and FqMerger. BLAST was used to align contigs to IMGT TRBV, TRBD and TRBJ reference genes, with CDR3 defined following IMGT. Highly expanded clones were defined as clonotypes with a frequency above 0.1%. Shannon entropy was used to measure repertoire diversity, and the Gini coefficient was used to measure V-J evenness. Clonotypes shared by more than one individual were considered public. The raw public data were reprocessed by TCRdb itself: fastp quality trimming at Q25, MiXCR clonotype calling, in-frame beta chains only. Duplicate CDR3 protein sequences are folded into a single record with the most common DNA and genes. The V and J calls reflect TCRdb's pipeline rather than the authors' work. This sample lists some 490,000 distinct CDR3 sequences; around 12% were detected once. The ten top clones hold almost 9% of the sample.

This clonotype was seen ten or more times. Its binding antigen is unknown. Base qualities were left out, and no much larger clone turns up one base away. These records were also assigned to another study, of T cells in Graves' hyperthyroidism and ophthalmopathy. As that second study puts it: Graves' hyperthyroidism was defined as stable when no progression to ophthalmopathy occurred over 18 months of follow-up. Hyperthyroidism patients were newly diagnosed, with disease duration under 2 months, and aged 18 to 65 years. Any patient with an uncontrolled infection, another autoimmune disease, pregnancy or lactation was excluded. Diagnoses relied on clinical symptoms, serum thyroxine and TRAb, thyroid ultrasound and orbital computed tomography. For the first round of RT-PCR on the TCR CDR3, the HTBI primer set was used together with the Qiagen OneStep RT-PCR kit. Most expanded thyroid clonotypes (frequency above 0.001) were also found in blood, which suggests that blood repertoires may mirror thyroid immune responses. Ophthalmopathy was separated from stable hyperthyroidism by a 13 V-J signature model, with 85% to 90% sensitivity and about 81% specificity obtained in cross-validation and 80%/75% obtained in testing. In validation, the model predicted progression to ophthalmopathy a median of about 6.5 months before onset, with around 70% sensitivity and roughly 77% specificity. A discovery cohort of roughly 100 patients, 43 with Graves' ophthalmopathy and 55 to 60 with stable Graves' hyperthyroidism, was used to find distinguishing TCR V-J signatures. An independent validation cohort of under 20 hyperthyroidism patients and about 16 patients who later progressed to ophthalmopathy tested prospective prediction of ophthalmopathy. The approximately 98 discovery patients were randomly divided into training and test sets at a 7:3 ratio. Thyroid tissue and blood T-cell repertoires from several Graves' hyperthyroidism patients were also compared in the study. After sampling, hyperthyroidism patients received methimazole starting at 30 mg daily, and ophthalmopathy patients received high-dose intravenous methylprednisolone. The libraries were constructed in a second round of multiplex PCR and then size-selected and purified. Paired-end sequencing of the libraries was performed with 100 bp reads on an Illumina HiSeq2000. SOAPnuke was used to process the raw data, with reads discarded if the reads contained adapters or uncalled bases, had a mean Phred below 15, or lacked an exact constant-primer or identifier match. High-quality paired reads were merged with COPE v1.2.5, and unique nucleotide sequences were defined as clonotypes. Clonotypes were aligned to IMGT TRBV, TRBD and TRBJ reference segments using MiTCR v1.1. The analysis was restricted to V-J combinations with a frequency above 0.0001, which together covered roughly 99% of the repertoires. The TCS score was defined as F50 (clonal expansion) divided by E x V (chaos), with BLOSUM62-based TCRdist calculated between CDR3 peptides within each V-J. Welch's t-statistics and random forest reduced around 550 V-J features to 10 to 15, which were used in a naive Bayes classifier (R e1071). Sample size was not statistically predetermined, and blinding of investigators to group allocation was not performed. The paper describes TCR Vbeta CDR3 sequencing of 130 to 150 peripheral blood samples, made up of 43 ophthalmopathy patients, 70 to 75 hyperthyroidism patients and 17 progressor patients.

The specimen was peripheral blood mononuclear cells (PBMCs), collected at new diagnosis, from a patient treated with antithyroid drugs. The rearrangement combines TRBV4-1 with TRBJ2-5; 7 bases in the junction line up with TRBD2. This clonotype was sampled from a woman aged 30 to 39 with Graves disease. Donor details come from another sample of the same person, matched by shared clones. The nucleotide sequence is TGCGCCAGCAGCCAAGGTGCGGCGGGAGCGGTAGAGACCCAGTACTTC. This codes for CASSQGAAGAVETQYF.